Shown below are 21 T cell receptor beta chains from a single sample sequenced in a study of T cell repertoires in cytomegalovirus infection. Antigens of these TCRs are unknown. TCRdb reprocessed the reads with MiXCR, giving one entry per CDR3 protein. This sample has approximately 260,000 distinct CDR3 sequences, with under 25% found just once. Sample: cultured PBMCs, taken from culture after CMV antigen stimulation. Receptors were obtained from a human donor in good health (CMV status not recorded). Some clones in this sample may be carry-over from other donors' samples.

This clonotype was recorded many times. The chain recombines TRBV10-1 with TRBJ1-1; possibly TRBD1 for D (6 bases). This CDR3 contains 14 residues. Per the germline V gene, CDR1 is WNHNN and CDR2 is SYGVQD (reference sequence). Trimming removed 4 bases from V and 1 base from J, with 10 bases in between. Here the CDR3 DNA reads TGCGCCAGCAGTGCGGGGGGCTGGAACACTGAAGCTTTCTTT. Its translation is CASSAGGWNTEAFF.

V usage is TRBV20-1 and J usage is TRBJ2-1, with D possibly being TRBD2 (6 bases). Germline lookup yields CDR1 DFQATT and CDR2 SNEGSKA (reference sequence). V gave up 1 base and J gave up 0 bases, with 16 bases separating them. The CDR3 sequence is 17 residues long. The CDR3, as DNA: TGCAGTGCTAGAGGTGGTAGCGGACTCCTCTCCTACAATGAGCAGTTCTTC. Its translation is CSARGGSGLLSYNEQFF.

In DNA, the CDR3 is TGTGCCAGCAGTTATCACGGGGATAGTGAGCAGTTCTTC. This sequence encodes CASSYHGDSEQFF. J is TRBJ2-1 and V is TRBV6-2 or TRBV6-3, with D possibly matching TRBD2 (5 bases). Trimming took off 3 bases at V and 9 bases at J, with 12 bases between the two ends. The germline gives CDR1 MNHEY, CDR2 SVGEGT. The CDR3 totals 13 residues.

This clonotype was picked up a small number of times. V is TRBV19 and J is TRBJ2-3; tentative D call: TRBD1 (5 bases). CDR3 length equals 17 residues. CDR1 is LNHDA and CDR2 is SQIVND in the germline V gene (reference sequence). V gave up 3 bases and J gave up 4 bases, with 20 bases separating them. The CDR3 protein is CASSIGVAPGKADTQYF. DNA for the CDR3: TGTGCCAGTAGTATTGGGGTAGCCCCAGGGAAGGCAGATACGCAGTATTTT.

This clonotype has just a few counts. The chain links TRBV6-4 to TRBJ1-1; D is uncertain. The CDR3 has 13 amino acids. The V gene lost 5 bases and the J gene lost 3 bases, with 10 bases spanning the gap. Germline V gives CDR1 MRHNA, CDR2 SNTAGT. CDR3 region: CASSSTLYTEAFF. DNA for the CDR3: TGTGCCAGCAGTTCAACCCTCTACACTGAAGCTTTCTTT.

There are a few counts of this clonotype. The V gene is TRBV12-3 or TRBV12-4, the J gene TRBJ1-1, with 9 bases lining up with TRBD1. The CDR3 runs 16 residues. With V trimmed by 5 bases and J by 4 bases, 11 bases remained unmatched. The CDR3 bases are TGTGCCAGCAGTAAACCCGGGACAGGGAAGAGCACTGAAGCTTTCTTT. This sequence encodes CASSKPGTGKSTEAFF.

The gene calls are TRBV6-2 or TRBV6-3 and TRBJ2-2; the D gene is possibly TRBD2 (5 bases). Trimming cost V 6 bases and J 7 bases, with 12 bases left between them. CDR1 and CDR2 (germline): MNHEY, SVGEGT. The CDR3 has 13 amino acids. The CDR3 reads CASSDLGDGELFF. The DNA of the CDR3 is TGTGCCAGCAGCGACCTGGGAGACGGGGAGCTGTTTTTT.

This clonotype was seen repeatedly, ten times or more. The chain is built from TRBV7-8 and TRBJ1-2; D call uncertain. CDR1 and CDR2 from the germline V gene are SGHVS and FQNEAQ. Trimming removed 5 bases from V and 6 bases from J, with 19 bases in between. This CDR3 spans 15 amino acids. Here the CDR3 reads CASSPEAGSFHGYTF. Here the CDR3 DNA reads TGTGCCAGCAGCCCAGAGGCGGGTTCCTTCCATGGCTACACCTTC. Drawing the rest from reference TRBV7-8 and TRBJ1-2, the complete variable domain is GAGVSQSPRYKVAKRGQDVALRCDPISGHVSLFWYQQALGQGPEFLTYFQNEAQLDKSGLPSDRFFAERPEGSVSTLKIQRTQQEDSAVYLCASSPEAGSFHGYTFGSGTRLTVV.

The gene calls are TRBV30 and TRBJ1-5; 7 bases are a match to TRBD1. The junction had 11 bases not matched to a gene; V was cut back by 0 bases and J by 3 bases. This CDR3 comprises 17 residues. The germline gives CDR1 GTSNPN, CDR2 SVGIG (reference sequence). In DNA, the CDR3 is TGTGCCTGGAGTGTACCTCTTTCCGGACAGGTCAATCAGCCCCAGCATTTT. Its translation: CAWSVPLSGQVNQPQHF.

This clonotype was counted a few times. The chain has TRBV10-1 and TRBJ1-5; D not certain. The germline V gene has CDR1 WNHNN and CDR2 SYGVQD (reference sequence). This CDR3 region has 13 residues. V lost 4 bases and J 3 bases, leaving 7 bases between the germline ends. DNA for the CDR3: TGCGCCAGCAGTGGGGCTAACAATCAGCCCCAGCATTTT. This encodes CASSGANNQPQHF.

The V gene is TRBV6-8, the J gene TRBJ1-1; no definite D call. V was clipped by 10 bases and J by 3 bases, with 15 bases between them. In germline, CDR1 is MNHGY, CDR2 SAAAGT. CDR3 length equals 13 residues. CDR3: CATRNTVDTEAFF. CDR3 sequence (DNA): TGTGCCACCCGTAACACGGTGGACACTGAAGCTTTCTTT.

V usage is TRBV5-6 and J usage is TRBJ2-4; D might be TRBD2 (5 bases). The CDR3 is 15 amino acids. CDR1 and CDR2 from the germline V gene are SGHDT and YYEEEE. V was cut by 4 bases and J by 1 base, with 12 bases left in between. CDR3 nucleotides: TGTGCCAGCAGCCGGACCGGAGGCGCCAAAAACATTCAGTACTTC. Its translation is CASSRTGGAKNIQYF.

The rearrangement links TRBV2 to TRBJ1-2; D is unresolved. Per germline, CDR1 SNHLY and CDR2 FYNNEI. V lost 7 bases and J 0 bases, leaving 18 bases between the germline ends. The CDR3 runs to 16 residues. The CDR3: CASIPFRISTNYGYTF. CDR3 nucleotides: TGTGCCAGCATACCTTTTCGGATCTCAACTAACTATGGCTACACCTTC. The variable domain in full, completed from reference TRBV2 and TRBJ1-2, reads EPEVTQTPSHQVTQMGQEVILRCVPISNHLYFYWYRQILGQKVEFLVSFYNNEISEKSEIFDDQFSVERPDGSNFTLKIRSTKLEDSAMYFCASIPFRISTNYGYTFGSGTRLTVV.

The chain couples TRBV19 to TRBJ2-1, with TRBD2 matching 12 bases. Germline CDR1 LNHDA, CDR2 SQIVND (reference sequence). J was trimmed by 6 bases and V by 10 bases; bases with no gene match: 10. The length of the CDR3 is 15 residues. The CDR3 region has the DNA TGTGCCACCCGGACTAGCGGGAACGTCTTCAATGAGCAGTTCTTC. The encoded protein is CATRTSGNVFNEQFF. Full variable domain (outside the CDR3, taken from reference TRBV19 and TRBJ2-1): DGGITQSPKYLFRKEGQNVTLSCEQNLNHDAMYWYRQDPGQGLRLIYYSQIVNDFQKGDIAEGYSVSREKKESFPLTVTSAQKNPTAFYLCATRTSGNVFNEQFFGPGTRLTVL.

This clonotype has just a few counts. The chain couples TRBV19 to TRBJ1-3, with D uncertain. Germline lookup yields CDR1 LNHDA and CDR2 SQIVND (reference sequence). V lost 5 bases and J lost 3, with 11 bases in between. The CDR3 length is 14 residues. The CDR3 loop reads CASSVSDFGNTIYF. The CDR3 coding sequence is TGTGCCAGTAGTGTTTCTGATTTTGGAAACACCATATATTTT.

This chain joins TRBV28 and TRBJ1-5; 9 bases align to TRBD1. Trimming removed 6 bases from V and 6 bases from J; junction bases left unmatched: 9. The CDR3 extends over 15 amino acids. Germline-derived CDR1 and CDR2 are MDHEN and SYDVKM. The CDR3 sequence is CASSPGGTGTQPQHF. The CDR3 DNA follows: TGTGCCAGCAGCCCCGGGGGGACAGGGACTCAGCCCCAGCATTTT.

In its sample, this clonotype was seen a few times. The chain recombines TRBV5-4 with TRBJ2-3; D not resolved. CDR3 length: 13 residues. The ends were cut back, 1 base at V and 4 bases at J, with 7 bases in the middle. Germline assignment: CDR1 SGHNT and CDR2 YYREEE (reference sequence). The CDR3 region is CASSLLVADTQYF. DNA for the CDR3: TGTGCCAGCAGCTTGTTAGTGGCAGATACGCAGTATTTT.

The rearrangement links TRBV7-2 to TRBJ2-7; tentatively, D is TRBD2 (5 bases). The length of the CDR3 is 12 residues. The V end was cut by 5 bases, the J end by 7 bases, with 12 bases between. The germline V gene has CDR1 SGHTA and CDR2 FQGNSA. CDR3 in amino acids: CASSPGPGEQYV. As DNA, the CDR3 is TGTGCCAGCAGCCCCGGACCGGGAGAGCAGTACGTC.

In nucleotides, the CDR3 is TGCGCCAGCGGGTCAGGGGTCTCCTACGAGCAGTACTTC. As protein: CASGSGVSYEQYF. The gene calls are TRBV5-1 and TRBJ2-7; D perhaps matches TRBD1 (6 bases). The germline V gene has CDR1 SGHRS and CDR2 YFSETQ. The CDR3 extends over 13 amino acids. V was shortened by 7 bases and J by 0 bases, with 11 bases between the two germline ends. The whole variable domain, remainder taken from reference TRBV5-1 and TRBJ2-7, is KAGVTQTPRYLIKTRGQQVTLSCSPISGHRSVSWYQQTPGQGLQFLFEYFSETQRNKGNFPGRFSGRQFSNSRSEMNVSTLELGDSALYLCASGSGVSYEQYFGPGTRLTVT.

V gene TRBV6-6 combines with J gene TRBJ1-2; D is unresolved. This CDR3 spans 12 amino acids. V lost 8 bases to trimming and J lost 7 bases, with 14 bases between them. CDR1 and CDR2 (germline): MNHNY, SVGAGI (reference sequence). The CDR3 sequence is CASSQDTVGYTF. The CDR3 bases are TGTGCCAGCTCGCAAGACACCGTTGGCTACACCTTC.

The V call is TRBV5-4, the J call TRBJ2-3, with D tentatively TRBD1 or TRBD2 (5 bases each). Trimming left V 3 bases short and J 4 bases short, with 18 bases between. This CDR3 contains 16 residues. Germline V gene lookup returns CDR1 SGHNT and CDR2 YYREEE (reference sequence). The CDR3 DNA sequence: TGTGCCAGCAGCTCCCGGACCGGGACCCCACCAGATACGCAGTATTTT. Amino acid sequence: CASSSRTGTPPDTQYF.